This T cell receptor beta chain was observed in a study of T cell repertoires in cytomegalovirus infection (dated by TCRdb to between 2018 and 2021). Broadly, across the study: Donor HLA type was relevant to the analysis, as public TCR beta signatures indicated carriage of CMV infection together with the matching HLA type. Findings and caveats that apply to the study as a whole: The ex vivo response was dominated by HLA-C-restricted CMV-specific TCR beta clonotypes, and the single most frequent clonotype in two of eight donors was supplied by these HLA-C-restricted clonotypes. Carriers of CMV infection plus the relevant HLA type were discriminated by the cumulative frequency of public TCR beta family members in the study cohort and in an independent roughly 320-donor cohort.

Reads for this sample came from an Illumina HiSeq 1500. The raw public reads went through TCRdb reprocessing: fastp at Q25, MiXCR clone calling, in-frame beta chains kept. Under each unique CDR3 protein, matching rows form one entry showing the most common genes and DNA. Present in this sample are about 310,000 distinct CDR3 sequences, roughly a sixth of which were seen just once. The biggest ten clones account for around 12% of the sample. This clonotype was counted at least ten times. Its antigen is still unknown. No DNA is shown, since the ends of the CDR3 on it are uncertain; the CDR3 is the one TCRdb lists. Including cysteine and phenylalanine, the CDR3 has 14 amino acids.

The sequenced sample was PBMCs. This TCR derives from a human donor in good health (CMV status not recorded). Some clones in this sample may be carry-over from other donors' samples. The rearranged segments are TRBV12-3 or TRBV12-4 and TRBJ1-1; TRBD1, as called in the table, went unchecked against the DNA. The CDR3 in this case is CASSFGAGNTEAFF.